The 18 T cell receptor beta chains below were found in one sample sequenced in a study of T cell clonality in common variable immunodeficiency. TCRdb keeps only in-frame clones here, not all; method: immunoSEQ multiplex PCR. The sample presents about 42,000 clones, none singletons. The sequencing input was peripheral blood mononuclear cells. The receptor source for this set is a person aged 18-70 years in good health.

This clone was seen many times. Read sequence stops 3 residues before the CDR3 end, and the germline J gene provides the missing end. V gene TRBV14 combines with J gene TRBJ1-2, with D maybe TRBD1 (5 bases). The CDR3 consists of 15 residues. Germline CDR1 SGHDN, CDR2 FVKESK. Between the trimmed V and J ends, which lost 4 bases and 3 bases, there was a span of 15 bases. The sequenced CDR3 bases are TGTGCCAGCAGCCCCAGACAGACCCCTCACTATGGC. Amino acid sequence: CASSPRQTPHYG. The CDR3 in its entirety is CASSPRQTPHYGYTF.

This clone showed up many times. The sequence runs out 3 residues before the end of the CDR3; the remainder is reconstructed from the germline J gene. The V gene is TRBV10-3, the J gene TRBJ2-1, with TRBD1 matching 11 bases. The V gene end was trimmed by 6 bases and the J gene end by 4 bases; junction bases not matched to a gene: 5. The CDR3 covers 15 residues. In germline, CDR1 is ENHRY, CDR2 SYGVKD. CDR3 loop: CAISKGQGDYNEQFF. The DNA read from the CDR3 is TGTGCCATCAGCAAGGGACAGGGGGATTACAATGAG.

This clone was seen repeatedly, ten times or more. The read ends 3 residues shy of where the CDR3 ends; the end is completed using the germline J gene. The genes are TRBV20-1 and TRBJ1-1, with a weak D call TRBD1 (6 bases). The CDR3 is 14 amino acids. V lost 5 bases to trimming and J lost 1 base, with 14 bases between them. Germline V lookup: CDR1 DFQATT, CDR2 SNEGSKA (reference sequence). The CDR3 reads CSAYTGQQNTEAFF. Incomplete CDR3 DNA: TGCAGTGCTTATACAGGACAGCAGAACACTGAA.

This clone has at least ten counts. The read gets to within 3 residues of the CDR3 end, and the germline J gene fills in the rest. The gene calls are TRBV18 and TRBJ2-2; D unresolved. V was clipped by 3 bases and J by 3 bases, with 8 bases between them. This CDR3 contains 14 residues. CDR1 and CDR2 from the germline V gene are KGHSH and LQKENI. Here the CDR3 reads CASSPFPDTGELFF. The part of the CDR3 DNA that was read is TGTGCCAGCTCACCTTTCCCAGACACCGGGGAG.

This clone was counted many times. Read sequence stops 3 residues before the CDR3 end, and the germline J gene provides the missing end. The V and J genes are TRBV18 and TRBJ2-1; D remains unclear. From germline, CDR1 is KGHSH and CDR2 LQKENI. The CDR3 is 15 amino acids. V gave up 0 bases and J gave up 6 bases, with 12 bases separating them. The DNA read from the CDR3 is TGTGCCAGCTCACCACCAGAACAGAGTCTCAATGAG. This gives the protein CASSPPEQSLNE. The full CDR3 is CASSPPEQSLNEQFF. Complete variable domain (other parts from reference TRBV18 and TRBJ2-1): NAGVMQNPRHLVRRRGQEARLRCSPMKGHSHVYWYRQLPEEGLKFMVYLQKENIIDESGMPKERFSAEFPKEGPSILRIQQVVRGDSAAYFCASSPPEQSLNEQFFGPGTRLTVL.

This clone was found many times. The CDR3 end is not reached by the read, which stops 3 residues before it; the germline J gene fills it in. This chain links TRBV5-4 with TRBJ1-4; TRBD1 agrees at 9 bases. The J segment lost 8 bases and the V segment lost 2 bases, leaving 7 bases of the junction unmatched. The CDR3 runs to 15 residues. Germline CDR1 reads SGHNT; CDR2 reads YYREEE (reference sequence). The covered CDR3 bases are TGTGCCAGCAGCTTTACAGGGGGCGCGAGAGAAAAA. Translation: CASSFTGGAREK. The CDR3, in full, reads CASSFTGGAREKLFF.

The table lists this clone with many counts. The read comes to an end 3 residues before the CDR3 does, leaving the germline J gene to fill in the end. The V gene is TRBV2, the J gene TRBJ2-1; no firm D call. CDR1 SNHLY and CDR2 FYNNEI come from the germline V gene. The CDR3 contains 13 residues. V lost 8 bases and J 5 bases, leaving 13 bases between the germline ends. CDR3 DNA, as far as it was read: TGTGCCAGCGTCCAAAAAGGCCACAATGAG. It translates to CASVQKGHNE. The whole CDR3 is CASVQKGHNEQFF.

On this clone: The CDR3 end falls 3 residues outside the read, so it is completed with the germline J gene. The chain recombines TRBV19 with TRBJ2-7; 8 bases line up with TRBD1. The CDR3 consists of 14 residues. Germline V gene sequence: CDR1 LNHDA, CDR2 SQIVND (reference sequence). J lost 4 bases, V lost 5 bases, and 7 bases had no gene match. Here the CDR3 reads CASSAGQGRYEQYF. The part of the CDR3 DNA that was read is TGTGCCAGTAGTGCCGGACAGGGAAGATACGAG.

Of note for this clone: The read stops 3 residues short of the end of the CDR3; the missing end is completed from the germline J gene. The genes are TRBV11-3 and TRBJ2-1; no clear D. From germline, CDR1 is SGHNT and CDR2 YENEEA. The CDR3 runs 15 residues. Trimming stripped 1 base from V and 6 bases from J, with 13 bases between. The CDR3 sequence: CASSLGFSRINEQFF. The CDR3 bases that were read are TGTGCCAGCAGCTTAGGGTTCTCTAGGATCAATGAG.

There are many counts of this clone. The CDR3 DNA, read in part, is TGTGCCAGCAGTGAAGCCGTGGAGAGGGGAATCTACGAG. This sequence encodes CASSEAVERGIYE. From start to end, the CDR3 is CASSEAVERGIYEQYF. V is TRBV2 and J is TRBJ2-7; possibly TRBD1 or TRBD2 for D (5 bases each). From the germline J gene comes the end of the CDR3, since the read stops 3 residues before it. Germline V gene lookup returns CDR1 SNHLY and CDR2 FYNNEI. Trimming removed 0 bases from V and 3 bases from J, with 15 bases in between. The length of the CDR3 is 16 residues.

In this sample, this clone turned up many times. The CDR3 end falls 3 residues outside the read, so it is completed with the germline J gene. This sequence joins TRBV5-1 and TRBJ2-3, with D perhaps matching TRBD2 (7 bases). Deletions cut 4 bases from V and 6 bases from J, with 15 bases between. Germline lookup yields CDR1 SGHRS and CDR2 YFSETQ. This CDR3 is 14 amino acids long. The CDR3 bases that were read are TGCGCCAGCAGCAACTCGGGGGGCCTGGATACG. This encodes CASSNSGGLDT. The complete CDR3 protein is CASSNSGGLDTQYF.

Concerning this clone: One junction end does not reproduce the germline sequence, and a read error may be involved. The read falls 3 residues short of the CDR3 end, and the missing part is taken from the germline J gene. V and J are TRBV19 and TRBJ1-5; the match to TRBD1 covers 8 bases. CDR1 and CDR2 (germline): LNHDA, SQIVND (reference sequence). The CDR3 extends over 16 amino acids. Partial CDR3 DNA: TGTGCCAATAGTATGGGACAGGTCCACTCCAATCAGCCC. Translated, it gives CANSMGQVHSNQP. The CDR3 in its entirety is CANSMGQVHSNQPQHF.

On this clone: The CDR3 end is not reached by the read, which stops 3 residues before it; the germline J gene fills it in. The chain has TRBV10-3 and TRBJ2-7; possibly TRBD1 for D (5 bases). CDR3 size: 14 residues. Germline CDR1 reads ENHRY; CDR2 reads SYGVKD. V dropped 3 bases and J dropped 2 bases, with 11 bases sitting between them. The CDR3 bases that were read are TGTGCCATCAGTGAACGGGTAGGGGCCTACGAG. Translated: CAISERVGAYE. The CDR3 reads in full as CAISERVGAYEQYF.

This clone was counted at least ten times. The sequenced fragment ends 3 residues before the CDR3 boundary, so the rest is inferred from the germline J gene. V and J are TRBV20-1 and TRBJ2-7; possible D gene TRBD1, 5 bases. From germline, CDR1 is DFQATT and CDR2 SNEGSKA (reference sequence). This CDR3 contains 16 residues. V was shortened by 0 bases and J by 1 base, with 16 bases between the two germline ends. The CDR3 reads CSAREIGSRGSYEQYF. The part of the CDR3 DNA that was read is TGCAGTGCTAGAGAGATAGGATCTAGGGGTTCCTACGAG.

At least ten counts were recorded for this clone. The read falls 3 residues short of the CDR3 end, and the missing part is taken from the germline J gene. The chain couples TRBV19 to TRBJ2-3; 10 nucleotides agree with TRBD2. The V gene end was trimmed by 3 bases and the J gene end by 3 bases; junction bases not matched to a gene: 6. The germline gives CDR1 LNHDA, CDR2 SQIVND (reference sequence). This CDR3 region has 16 residues. CDR3 sequence reads: CASSMPASGRTDTQYF. The part of the CDR3 DNA that was read is TGTGCCAGTAGTATGCCCGCTAGCGGGAGAACAGATACG. Combining the CDR3 with reference TRBV19 and TRBJ2-3 gives the whole variable domain DGGITQSPKYLFRKEGQNVTLSCEQNLNHDAMYWYRQDPGQGLRLIYYSQIVNDFQKGDIAEGYSVSREKKESFPLTVTSAQKNPTAFYLCASSMPASGRTDTQYFGPGTRLTVL.

This clone was counted many times. The read stops 3 residues short of the end of the CDR3; the missing end is completed from the germline J gene. The chain joins TRBV4-2 to TRBJ1-4; TRBD1 might be the D (6 bases). The V and J ends lost 3 bases and 8 bases respectively, with 19 bases between them. The CDR3 totals 16 residues. Germline V gene data show CDR1 as LGHNA and CDR2 as YNFKEQ. The CDR3 DNA, read in part, is TGTGCCAGCAGCCATTTGGGCAGGGGAACGGTCGAAAAA. Residues: CASSHLGRGTVEK. The full CDR3 protein is CASSHLGRGTVEKLFF.

This clone was recorded at least ten times. Read sequence stops 3 residues before the CDR3 end, and the germline J gene provides the missing end. V gene TRBV20-1 combines with J gene TRBJ2-1, with 12 bases lining up with TRBD2. With V trimmed by 0 bases and J by 7 bases, 10 bases remained unmatched. The germline CDR1 and CDR2 sequences are DFQATT and SNEGSKA (reference sequence). The CDR3 runs to 17 residues. CDR3 in amino acids: CSARDQGLAGRRNEQFF. CDR3 DNA (partial): TGCAGTGCTAGAGATCAAGGACTAGCGGGGAGGAGGAATGAG.

Turning to this clone: Coverage ceases 3 residues before the CDR3 finishes, and the germline J gene fills in the end. The V call is TRBV7-7, the J call TRBJ2-7, with 7 bases aligning to TRBD2. Looked up from germline, CDR1 is SSHAT and CDR2 is FNYEAQ (reference sequence). Trimming cost V 5 bases and J 2 bases; bases outside gene matches: 3. This CDR3 contains 13 residues. CDR3 in amino acids: CASSRGLAYEQYF. The sequenced CDR3 bases are TGTGCCAGCAGCCGAGGACTAGCCTACGAG.